These 6 T cell receptor beta chains were sequenced from one sample in a study of vaccination and CD4 T cells after COVID-19. No cognate antigen is known for these TCRs. As for treatment: approximately nine-day PBMC culture with coronavirus spike peptide pools or control peptides (ViraFEST assay). With the Oncomine TCR Beta short-read assay, DNA from cultured CD4+ T cells was sequenced. TCRdb re-called the PCR reads with MiXCR, one entry per CDR3 protein. The sample has approximately 15,000 distinct CDR3 sequences; more than 45% are singletons. Source material: CD4+ T cells from blood, cultured in vitro. These receptors were obtained from a human donor who had recovered from COVID-19.

V gene TRBV10-3 combines with J gene TRBJ1-2; maybe TRBD1 (6 bases). V lost 2 bases to trimming and J lost 2 bases, with 12 bases between them. The CDR3 has 15 residues. The germline gives CDR1 ENHRY, CDR2 SYGVKD. The CDR3 DNA sequence: TGTGCCATCAGTGAGCCCAGGGGTTCGAACTATGGCTACACCTTC. Protein: CAISEPRGSNYGYTF.

V is TRBV20-1 and J is TRBJ2-3, with D possibly matching TRBD2 (6 bases). This CDR3 is built from 14 residues. Germline V CDR1 and CDR2: DFQATT, SNEGSKA (reference sequence). Deletions cut 3 bases from V and 4 bases from J, with 14 bases between. CDR3 sequence reads: CSARDYFRPDTQYF. The CDR3 DNA sequence: TGCAGTGCTAGGGACTATTTTAGACCAGATACGCAGTATTTT.

The CDR3 DNA reads TGTGCCAGCAGCTTGAGGACCACAAAAGAGACCCAGTACTTC. Amino acid sequence: CASSLRTTKETQYF. This chain uses TRBV5-4 with TRBJ2-5; D gene ambiguous. Germline V lookup: CDR1 SGHNT, CDR2 YYREEE (reference sequence). The CDR3 spans 14 residues. V was clipped by 1 base and J by 3 bases, with 10 bases between them.

This clonotype was picked up a small number of times. The rearrangement joins TRBV7-2 to TRBJ2-5; no firm D call. The V end lost 1 base, the J end lost 5 bases, and 5 bases lay between the germline ends. This CDR3 spans 12 amino acids. Germline V gives CDR1 SGHTA, CDR2 FQGNSA. The CDR3 nucleotides are TGTGCCAGCAGCTTAGTGGGTGAGACCCAGTACTTC. It is translated as CASSLVGETQYF.

The CDR3 loop is CAWRKTVSYEQYF. DNA for the CDR3: TGTGCCTGGAGGAAGACGGTCTCCTACGAGCAGTACTTC. The chain has TRBV30 and TRBJ2-7; no firm D call. With 3 bases removed from V and 0 bases from J, the gap between germline ends came to 9 bases. Germline assignment: CDR1 GTSNPN and CDR2 SVGIG (reference sequence). The CDR3 is 13 residues long.

The V gene is TRBV5-1, the J gene TRBJ2-3; 8 bases are shared with TRBD2. The germline V gene has CDR1 SGHRS and CDR2 YFSETQ. CDR3 size: 17 residues. V lost 0 bases and J lost 6; bases outside the gene matches: 12. The CDR3, as DNA: TGCGCCAGCAGCTTGGCCAGGTCCAGCGGGGGCGCGGATACGCAGTATTTT. It yields the protein CASSLARSSGGADTQYF.